The entry below gives a single T cell receptor beta chain sequence along with its context. Its matching antigen is unknown. Between the trimmed V and J ends, which lost 1 base and 4 bases, there was a span of 13 bases. The germline V gene has CDR1 PRHDT and CDR2 FYEKMQ (reference sequence). The CDR3 runs 15 residues. The entry originates in a study of T-cell memory formation after mild COVID-19. Study-wide context: In these data, TCR clusters were largely donor specific.

Each CDR3 protein gets one entry after TCRdb re-called the 5' RACE reads with MiXCR. The sample consists of approximately 500,000 distinct CDR3 sequences, around 25% of them appearing once. Findings and limits, study-wide: Pre-infection memory contained some responding clones, which suggested that cross-reactive memory had joined.

The receptor comes from an adult woman who had mild COVID-19 (a few samples of this study predate the infection). Cell type and time point are not known. Sequencing was done on a sample of PBMCs or a T cell subset sorted from them (not recorded which). The chain links TRBV13 to TRBJ1-1; perhaps TRBD1 as D (5 bases). Written as DNA, the CDR3 is TGTGCCAGCAGCTTAGAGGCCAGGGCCGGCACTGAAGCTTTCTTT. Protein product: CASSLEARAGTEAFF.